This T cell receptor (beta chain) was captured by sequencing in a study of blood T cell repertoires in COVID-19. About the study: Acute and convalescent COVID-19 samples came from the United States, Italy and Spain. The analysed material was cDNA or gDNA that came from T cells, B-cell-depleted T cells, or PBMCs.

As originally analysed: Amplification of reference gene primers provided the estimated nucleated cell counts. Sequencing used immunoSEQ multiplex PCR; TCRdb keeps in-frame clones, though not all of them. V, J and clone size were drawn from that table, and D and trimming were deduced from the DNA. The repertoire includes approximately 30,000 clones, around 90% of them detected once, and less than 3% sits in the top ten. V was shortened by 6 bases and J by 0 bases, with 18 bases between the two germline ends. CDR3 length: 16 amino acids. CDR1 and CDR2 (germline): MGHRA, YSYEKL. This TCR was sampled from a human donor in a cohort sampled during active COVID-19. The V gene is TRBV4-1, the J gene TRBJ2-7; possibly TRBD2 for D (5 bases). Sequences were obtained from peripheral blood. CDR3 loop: CASSVQEADPSYEQYF. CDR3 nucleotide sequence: TGCGCCAGCAGTGTGCAGGAGGCGGACCCCTCCTACGAGCAGTACTTC.